This TCR beta chain was recorded in a study of shared clonotypes between healthy human individuals. Across the study: Each donor's CD8 memory used one plate, CD8 naive two, each CD4 subset three.

As concerns this clone: The same CDR3 can be traced to other DNA sequences in this sample.

The assay was immunoSEQ multiplex PCR, and TCRdb's table has in-frame clones only and misses some. Of hundreds of thousands of clones listed, about 96% are singletons. The TCR was taken from a woman between 25 and 40 years old in good health. The sequenced material came from naive CD4+ T cells sorted from blood. Subset reported: CD45RA+ positively selected.

The CDR3 DNA reads as TGTGCCAGCAGTTATGCGGGTGGAGAGACCCAGTACTTC. Translated, it gives CASSYAGGETQYF. This chain links TRBV6-5 with TRBJ2-5, with D perhaps matching TRBD2 (5 bases). Trimming removed 3 bases at V and 4 bases at J, with 9 bases between. CDR3 length equals 13 residues. CDR1 is MNHEY, CDR2 SVGAGI, per germline.